This T cell receptor beta chain was sequenced for a study of blood T cell repertoires in COVID-19. The CDR3 extends over 14 amino acids. Looked up from germline, CDR1 is GTSNPN and CDR2 is SVGIG (reference sequence). The V and J ends lost 4 bases and 1 base respectively, with 11 bases between them. The table came from immunoSEQ multiplex PCR; TCRdb's copy has only in-frame clones and leaves some out. Here the sample spans 110,000 to 150,000 clones, approximately 80% being singletons. The chain couples TRBV30 to TRBJ2-4; tentatively, D is TRBD1 (5 bases). This clonotype was obtained from a woman in her thirties or forties who had recovered from COVID-19. Sequenced sample: PBMCs or T cells enriched from blood (not recorded which). The CDR3 DNA sequence: TGTGCCTGGACCCGTAGGGGCGCCAAAAACATTCAGTACTTC. Residues: CAWTRRGAKNIQYF. The whole variable domain, filled in from reference TRBV30 and TRBJ2-4, reads SQTIHQWPATLVQPVGSPLSLECTVEGTSNPNLYWYRQAAGRGLQLLFYSVGIGQISSEVPQNLSASRPQDRQFILSSKKLLLSDSGFYLCAWTRRGAKNIQYFGAGTRLSVL.